These 12 T cell receptor beta chains were sequenced from one sample in a study of shared T cell receptors in the human thymus. Produced via immunoSEQ multiplex PCR; TCRdb's table is partial and in-frame only. The sample includes hundreds of thousands of clones, around 87% of them seen just once. These data also formed part of another study, on human thymus T cells.

The material sequenced was thymocytes. The receptors here all came from a boy in the first two years of life with a congenital heart defect.

The chain uses TRBV10-3 and TRBJ2-5; 10 nucleotides line up with TRBD2. The CDR3 has 16 residues. In germline, CDR1 is ENHRY, CDR2 SYGVKD. Unmatched junction bases numbered 11, after V lost 9 bases and J lost 1 base. The CDR3, as DNA: TGTGCCATTGCTGCCAGGGCTAGCGGGGGCCAAGAGACCCAGTACTTC. Translated: CAIAARASGGQETQYF.

V and J are TRBV25-1 and TRBJ1-1; 7 bases map to TRBD1. J lost 9 bases, V lost 6 bases, and 10 bases had no gene match. This CDR3 is 13 amino acids long. Germline CDR1 is MGHDK and CDR2 is SYGVNS. CDR3 DNA: TGTGCCAGCAGCTATACCCCGGGACAGAAAGCTTTCTTT. This translates into CASSYTPGQKAFF. Filled out from reference TRBV25-1 and TRBJ1-1, the complete variable domain reads EADIYQTPRYLVIGTGKKITLECSQTMGHDKMYWYQQDPGMELHLIHYSYGVNSTEKGDLSSESTVSRIRTEHFPLTLESARPSHTSQYLCASSYTPGQKAFFGQGTRLTVV.

The rearrangement joins TRBV5-1 to TRBJ2-4, with D tentatively TRBD2 (6 bases). The CDR3 has 15 amino acids. V lost 0 bases, J lost 5 bases, and 12 bases lay in between. CDR1 and CDR2 (germline): SGHRS, YFSETQ. As DNA, the CDR3 is TGCGCCAGCAGCTTGGGCGGGATAAGCCAAAACATTCAGTACTTC. It codes for CASSLGGISQNIQYF. Full variable domain (remainder filled in from reference TRBV5-1 and TRBJ2-4): KAGVTQTPRYLIKTRGQQVTLSCSPISGHRSVSWYQQTPGQGLQFLFEYFSETQRNKGNFPGRFSGRQFSNSRSEMNVSTLELGDSALYLCASSLGGISQNIQYFGAGTRLSVL.

V usage is TRBV9 and J usage is TRBJ1-2, with 8 bases fitting TRBD1. The CDR3 length is 15 residues. Germline lookup yields CDR1 SGDLS and CDR2 YYNGEE. Trimming cost V 0 bases and J 8 bases; bases outside gene matches: 9. The CDR3 DNA is TGTGCCAGCAGCGTAGTAAAGGGACAGGATTCGGGCTACACCTTC. Amino acids: CASSVVKGQDSGYTF.

The CDR3: CASSRQNQPQHF. CDR3 DNA: TGTGCCAGTAGTAGGCAGAATCAGCCCCAGCATTTT. The chain recombines TRBV19 with TRBJ1-5; no definite D call. V was clipped by 4 bases and J by 4 bases, with 5 bases between them. The CDR3 sequence is 12 residues long. Germline CDR1 reads LNHDA; CDR2 reads SQIVND (reference sequence).

The J gene is TRBJ1-1, the V gene TRBV4-3; TRBD1 aligns across 7 bases. The junction had 11 bases not matched to a gene; V was cut back by 0 bases and J by 1 base. CDR1 and CDR2 (germline): LGHNA, YSLEER. The CDR3 length is 18 residues. CDR3 loop: CASSQDRDSPLSNTEAFF. The CDR3 DNA sequence: TGCGCCAGCAGCCAAGATCGGGACAGTCCTCTCTCGAACACTGAAGCTTTCTTT.

The chain couples TRBV6-5 to TRBJ2-2; 8 nucleotides agree with TRBD1. The ends lost 7 bases at V and 6 bases at J; junction bases unmatched: 10. The CDR3 is 15 amino acids. Per the germline V gene, CDR1 is MNHEY and CDR2 is SVGAGI. The DNA of the CDR3 is TGTGCCAGCACGGACAGGGCTATACTGGCCGGGGAGCTGTTTTTT. Protein sequence: CASTDRAILAGELFF.

This rearrangement joins TRBV29-1 to TRBJ2-1, with D possibly matching TRBD2 (6 bases). The V gene lost 0 bases and the J gene lost 6 bases, with 21 bases spanning the gap. CDR3 length: 17 amino acids. Germline values: CDR1 SQVTM, CDR2 ANQGSEA. CDR3 DNA: TGCAGCGTTGAAGAGCGGCCCGGCGGGGCACATGGCAATGAGCAGTTCTTC. Protein: CSVEERPGGAHGNEQFF.

The V gene is TRBV15, the J gene TRBJ2-7; TRBD2 matches 9 bases. The CDR3 contains 19 residues. Trimming at V came to 3 bases and at J to 0 bases, leaving 15 bases not matched to a gene. Germline CDR1 LNHNV, CDR2 YYDKDF (reference sequence). The CDR3 region has the DNA TGTGCCACCAGCAGCCTCGGACTAGCGCCTACCCCGAGCTCCTACGAGCAGTACTTC. The encoded protein is CATSSLGLAPTPSSYEQYF.

The gene calls are TRBV28 and TRBJ1-5; 8 bases map to TRBD1. CDR3 size: 15 residues. Germline CDR1 and CDR2: MDHEN and SYDVKM. J gave up 6 bases and V 3 bases, and 7 bases lay outside the gene matches. CDR3 sequence (DNA): TGTGCCAGCAGTTTCCGGACAGGGTTGAGTCAGCCCCAGCATTTT. This gives the protein CASSFRTGLSQPQHF.

The chain couples TRBV18 to TRBJ1-6, with D hard to call. Trimming pared 3 bases from V and 0 bases from J, leaving 12 bases between. The CDR3 sequence is 17 residues long. The germline V gene encodes CDR1 KGHSH and CDR2 LQKENI. DNA for the CDR3: TGTGCCAGCTCACCCGCGAGACACCCCTCCTATAATTCACCCCTCCACTTT. Its protein is CASSPARHPSYNSPLHF.

This chain joins TRBV5-5 and TRBJ1-1; TRBD1 matches 10 bases. Germline CDR1 reads SGHKS; CDR2 reads YYEKEE (reference sequence). The CDR3 has 16 amino acids. V lost 2 bases to trimming and J lost 4 bases; unmatched junction nucleotides: 8. The CDR3 DNA sequence: TGTGCCAGCAGCTTTTTGACAGGGGGCCTAGGCACTGAAGCTTTCTTT. Translation gives CASSFLTGGLGTEAFF.